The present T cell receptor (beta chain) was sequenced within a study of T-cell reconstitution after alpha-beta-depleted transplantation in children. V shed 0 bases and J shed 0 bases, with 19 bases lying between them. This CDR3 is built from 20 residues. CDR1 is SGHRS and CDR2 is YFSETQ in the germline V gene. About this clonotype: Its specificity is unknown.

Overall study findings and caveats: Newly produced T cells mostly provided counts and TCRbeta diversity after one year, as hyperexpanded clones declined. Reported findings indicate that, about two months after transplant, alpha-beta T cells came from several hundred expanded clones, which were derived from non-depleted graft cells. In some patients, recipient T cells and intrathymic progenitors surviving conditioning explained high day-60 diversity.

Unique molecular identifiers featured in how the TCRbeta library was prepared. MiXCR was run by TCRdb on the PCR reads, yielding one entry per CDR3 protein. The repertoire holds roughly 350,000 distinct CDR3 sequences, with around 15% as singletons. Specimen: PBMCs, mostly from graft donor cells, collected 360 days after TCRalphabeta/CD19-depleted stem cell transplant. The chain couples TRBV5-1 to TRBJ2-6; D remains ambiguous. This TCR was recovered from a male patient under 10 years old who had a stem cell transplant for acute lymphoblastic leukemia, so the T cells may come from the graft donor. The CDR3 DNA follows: TGCGCCAGCAGCTTGGGGCAGGCCTTAGGGATGGGCTCTGGGGCCAACGTCCTGACTTTC. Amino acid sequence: CASSLGQALGMGSGANVLTF.